Reported below is one T cell receptor (beta chain). A quantity of about 0.5 to 1 ug RNA underwent reverse transcription using random hexamers. Amplification of the TCR beta CDR3 was carried out by immunoSEQ multiplex PCR, which spanned a total of 54 Vbeta and 13 Jbeta segments. TCRdb re-derived calls from the immunoSEQ multiplex PCR reads in MiXCR, one entry per CDR3 protein. The sample gives 150,000 to 200,000 distinct CDR3 sequences, around 94% of which show up once; roughly 0.13% is in the top ten. This specimen belongs to a study of CD8 T cells in Susac syndrome. The authors carried out high-throughput sequencing of TCR beta. They applied it to CD8+ and CD4+ T cells obtained from blood. The CD8+ and CD4+ T cells were negatively isolated, with the TEMRA cells enriched by FACS. Germline V gene data show CDR1 as SGHNT and CDR2 as YYREEE (reference sequence). CDR3 length: 15 residues. Trimming at V came to 0 bases and at J to 9 bases, leaving 1 base not matched to a gene.

Sequenced input: CD4+ T cells from PBMCs. V usage is TRBV5-4 and J usage is TRBJ1-6; 12 bases fit TRBD1. The receptor comes from a human donor in good health. The CDR3 here is CASSLGDRGRSPLHF. CDR3 nucleotide sequence: TGTGCCAGCAGCTTGGGGGACAGGGGGCGTTCACCCCTCCACTTT.